A selection of T cell receptor beta chains follows, all from one sample in a study of T cell changes during pregnancy in multiple sclerosis. Produced via immunoSEQ multiplex PCR; TCRdb's table is partial and in-frame only. Counted here are roughly 75,000 clones, 85% to 95% occurring once; the ten biggest clones make up 2%. The sequencing here drew on peripheral blood, taken in the third trimester of pregnancy. Receptors originate from a female donor in good health, enrolled as a control in a pregnancy study. The CDR3 runs from the conserved cysteine through the conserved F or W. The D gene is left open where the match is weak. Not all rows give a size; the values are once, few, many and, for expanded clones, a class.

clone size,D gene,J gene,V gene,CDR3 DNA,CDR3 protein
once,TRBD2,TRBJ2-2,TRBV28,TGTGCCAGCAGTTTGAGCGGGACTAGCAGAAACACCGGGGAGCTGTTTTTT,CASSLSGTSRNTGELFF
NA,TRBD1,TRBJ2-7,TRBV6-5,TGTGCCAGCAGTGCCGGGACAGGGGCCTACGAGCAGTACTTC,CASSAGTGAYEQYF
NA,NA,TRBJ2-1,TRBV7-9,TGTGCCAGCAGCTTAGTGCTGCGGGACCTGCACCGGGCTGAGCAGTTCTTC,CASSLVLRDLHRAEQFF
NA,TRBD2,TRBJ2-5,TRBV19,TGTGCCAGTAGGAAGGGACTAGCGGGCCAGGCTTCCTTGTACTTC,CASRKGLAGQASLYF
NA,TRBD2,TRBJ2-5,TRBV7-2,TGTGCCAGCAGCTCGACTAGCGGAGTCCAAGAGACCCAGTACTTC,CASSSTSGVQETQYF
NA,NA,TRBJ1-2,TRBV2,TGTGCCAGGACACTGACAGGAGAGGACCCTGGCTACACCTTC,CARTLTGEDPGYTF
NA,NA,TRBJ2-3,TRBV9,TGTGCCAGCAGCGTAGAGACTGGCACTCCAGATACGCAGTATTTT,CASSVETGTPDTQYF
NA,TRBD2,TRBJ2-1,TRBV7-9,TGTGCCAGCAGCTTGGCGGGGGGGTACAATGAGCAGTTCTTC,CASSLAGGYNEQFF
few,TRBD1,TRBJ2-7,TRBV29-1,TGCAGCGTCTCGACCGGGACAGGGGCCACCTACGAGCAGTACTTC,CSVSTGTGATYEQYF
NA,TRBD1,TRBJ2-7,TRBV9,TGTGCCAGCAGCGGTCCGGGACAGCCAACTCTTAACTCCGAGCAGTACTTC,CASSGPGQPTLNSEQYF
NA,NA,TRBJ1-1,TRBV6-6,TGTGCCAGCAGAAAAACTAGAGACACTGAAGCTTTCTTT,CASRKTRDTEAFF
NA,NA,TRBJ2-3,TRBV5-1,TGCGCCAGCAGCTTGGTTACAGTGGGCACAGATACGCAGTATTTT,CASSLVTVGTDTQYF
few,NA,TRBJ1-1,TRBV12-5,TGTGCCACCCGAGGAGGGGATGAAGCTTTCTTT,CATRGGDEAFF
NA,TRBD1,TRBJ1-2,TRBV6-5,TGTGCCAGCAGTTACTTCGGGACAGGAGGCGGCTACACCTTC,CASSYFGTGGGYTF
NA,TRBD2,TRBJ2-7,TRBV19,TGTGCCAGTAGTATCGTACCGGGCGGGAGGGAACGGTACTTC,CASSIVPGGRERYF
NA,NA,TRBJ1-5,TRBV15,TGTGCCACCAGCAGCCTCTTGCCCCAGCATTTT,CATSSLLPQHF
NA,NA,TRBJ1-5,TRBV27,TGTGCCAGCAGTGACGGACACCATAGCAATCAGCCCCAGCATTTT,CASSDGHHSNQPQHF
NA,NA,TRBJ1-2,TRBV18,TGTGCCAGCTCACAGGGACTTCAGGGCTACACCTTC,CASSQGLQGYTF
NA,TRBD2,TRBJ2-5,TRBV28,TGTGCCAGCAGGGTCGGGGGGGCCCGGGAGACCCAGTACTTC,CASRVGGARETQYF
NA,TRBD2,TRBJ2-2,TRBV5-1,TGCGCCAGCAGCTCGACTAGCGGTCCCACCGGGGAGCTGTTTTTT,CASSSTSGPTGELFF
NA,NA,TRBJ1-5,TRBV7-2,TGTGCCAGCAGCTCCGGGGTAGTGGGCAATCAGCCCCAGCATTTT,CASSSGVVGNQPQHF
NA,NA,TRBJ1-3,TRBV5-6,TGTGCCAGCAGCTTGAGATCCTACTCTGGAAACACCATATATTTT,CASSLRSYSGNTIYF
NA,NA,TRBJ2-5,TRBV7-2,TGTGCCAGCAGCCGAGGGTCGGGAGAGACCCAGTACTTC,CASSRGSGETQYF
NA,TRBD2,TRBJ2-1,TRBV11-1,TGTGCCAGCAGCCTTGAGGGGACTAGCGGGTTAGAAATGCCGTTCTTC,CASSLEGTSGLEMPFF
NA,NA,TRBJ2-2,TRBV11-1,TGTGCCAGCAGCGGGCGACAGCTGAACACCGGGGAGCTGTTTTTT,CASSGRQLNTGELFF
NA,TRBD2,TRBJ2-7,TRBV27,TGTGCCAGCAGTTTACGGGGACTAGCGTACGAGCAGTACTTC,CASSLRGLAYEQYF
NA,TRBD1,TRBJ2-5,TRBV7-2,TGTGCCAGCAGCTTAGGGATGGGGACAGGGAATCATAAGACCCAGTACTTC,CASSLGMGTGNHKTQYF
NA,NA,TRBJ1-2,TRBV30,TGTGCCTGGAGTATTCAGGAGGGGTATGGCTACACCTTC,CAWSIQEGYGYTF